What follows are 10 T cell receptor beta chains derived from one specimen sequenced in a study of blood T cell repertoires in COVID-19. Profiling relied on immunoSEQ multiplex PCR, and the TCRdb table lists in-frame clones only, not all of them. The table includes 180,000 or so clones, about 85% detected once. The source material was peripheral blood. The source is a woman aged 55-70 years with acute or convalescent COVID-19.

DNA for the CDR3: TGTGCCAGCACCCCATCATGGGACAGCTTGAACACTGAAGCTTTCTTT. Amino acids: CASTPSWDSLNTEAFF. J is TRBJ1-1 and V is TRBV7-9, with 7 nucleotides matching TRBD1. J was trimmed by 0 bases and V by 7 bases; bases with no gene match: 11. The CDR3 length is 16 residues. Germline V gene data show CDR1 as SEHNR and CDR2 as FQNEAQ (reference sequence).

This clone has a single count. The chain carries TRBV24-1 and TRBJ2-3; 8 bases are shared with TRBD2. Germline CDR1 KGHDR, CDR2 SFDVKD. The CDR3 length is 14 residues. V dropped 7 bases and J dropped 5; count of bases not matched to a gene: 7. DNA for the CDR3: TGTGCCACCAGCGTTAGCGGGAAATTAGATACGCAGTATTTT. This codes for CATSVSGKLDTQYF.

This chain uses TRBV29-1 with TRBJ1-1, with 9 bases lining up with TRBD1. The CDR3 contains 14 residues. J gave up 5 bases and V 6 bases, and 10 bases lay outside the gene matches. CDR1 is SQVTM, CDR2 ANQGSEA, per germline. This CDR3 reads CSVDGPGQGTEAFF. CDR3 in DNA: TGCAGCGTCGACGGACCGGGACAGGGAACTGAAGCTTTCTTT.

The chain combines TRBV10-3 with TRBJ1-1; D is perhaps TRBD1 (5 bases). CDR1 and CDR2 from the germline V gene are ENHRY and SYGVKD. V was clipped by 10 bases and J by 4 bases, with 16 bases between them. The CDR3 covers 13 residues. The CDR3 is CASLIGGGTEAFF. As DNA, the CDR3 is TGTGCCAGCCTAATCGGGGGGGGCACTGAAGCTTTCTTT.

The rearrangement joins TRBV6-6 to TRBJ2-7; 11 nucleotides line up with TRBD2. The CDR3 runs to 14 residues. Germline CDR1 MNHNY, CDR2 SVGAGI (reference sequence). With 6 bases clipped from V and 5 bases from J, the junction kept 6 bases outside the gene matches. The CDR3 is CASREASGRNEQYF. The CDR3 DNA is TGTGCCAGCAGGGAGGCTAGCGGGAGGAACGAGCAGTACTTC.

This rearrangement joins TRBV7-2 to TRBJ2-4; TRBD1 matches at 10 bases. The V gene's germline CDR1 is SGHTA and CDR2 FQGNSA. The CDR3 length is 14 residues. The V segment lost 5 bases and the J segment 6 bases; nucleotides outside the gene matches: 4. For the CDR3, the DNA is TGTGCCAGCAGCAATAGGGACAGGGGAAACATTCAGTACTTC. Translated: CASSNRDRGNIQYF.

V and J are TRBV5-1 and TRBJ2-3; D is unclear. CDR1 and CDR2 from the germline V gene are SGHRS and YFSETQ. The CDR3 covers 11 residues. V lost 6 bases, J lost 3 bases, and 5 bases lay in between. DNA for the CDR3: TGCGCCAGCACAAATACAGATACGCAGTATTTT. Its protein product is CASTNTDTQYF.

The chain joins TRBV4-1 to TRBJ1-1; D ambiguous. Per the germline V gene, CDR1 is MGHRA and CDR2 is YSYEKL. CDR3 length: 17 amino acids. Trimming removed 4 bases at V and 0 bases at J, with 18 bases between. In DNA, the CDR3 is TGCGCCAGCAGCCCCACACCCGCAGGAGGTATGAACACTGAAGCTTTCTTT. Its protein is CASSPTPAGGMNTEAFF.

This chain joins TRBV29-1 and TRBJ2-1; TRBD2 aligns across 12 bases. The CDR3 loop spans 19 amino acids. J lost 0 bases, V lost 5 bases, and 14 bases had no gene match. Germline CDR1 reads SQVTM; CDR2 reads ANQGSEA. The CDR3 nucleotides read TGCAGCGTTACCTTATGGACTAGCGGGACCCGGAGCTCCTACAATGAGCAGTTCTTC. Protein sequence: CSVTLWTSGTRSSYNEQFF.

The J gene is TRBJ2-7, the V gene TRBV15; no firm D call. Germline V lookup: CDR1 LNHNV, CDR2 YYDKDF (reference sequence). V shed 1 base and J shed 9 bases, with 13 bases lying between them. This CDR3 is built from 13 residues. In DNA, the CDR3 is TGTGCCACCAGCAGAGTTCGGAATACGGGGCAGTACTTC. It is translated as CATSRVRNTGQYF.